The 19 T cell receptor beta chains below come from one sample, sequenced in a study of blood T cell repertoires in COVID-19. TCRdb's table, derived via immunoSEQ multiplex PCR, lists solely in-frame clones and lacks some. The data show 260,000 or so clones, 70% to 90% seen once. Sequencing was carried out using peripheral blood. These receptors originate from a human donor in a cohort sampled during active COVID-19.

The CDR3 sequence: CASSPLSARNYGYTF. The CDR3 coding sequence is TGTGCCAGCTCACCACTAAGCGCCCGAAACTATGGCTACACCTTC. The chain employs TRBV18 and TRBJ1-2; D unresolved. Germline V gene sequence: CDR1 KGHSH, CDR2 LQKENI. CDR3 length: 15 residues. The V and J ends lost 1 base and 2 bases respectively, with 11 bases between them.

V and J are TRBV5-4 and TRBJ2-2; TRBD2 agrees at 14 bases. The germline gives CDR1 SGHNT, CDR2 YYREEE (reference sequence). With 4 bases clipped from V and 1 base from J, the junction kept 6 bases outside the gene matches. The CDR3 extends over 18 amino acids. The CDR3 region is CASSPGLAGVQNTGELFF. In DNA, the CDR3 is TGTGCCAGCAGCCCGGGACTAGCGGGAGTCCAGAACACCGGGGAGCTGTTTTTT.

The CDR3 DNA sequence: TGTGCCAGTAGGCCGCGGGGGGGTCTACAAGATACGCAGTATTTT. The encoded protein is CASRPRGGLQDTQYF. This rearrangement joins TRBV19 to TRBJ2-3; 9 nucleotides align to TRBD2. The CDR3 spans 15 residues. Germline CDR1 and CDR2: LNHDA and SQIVND (reference sequence). J lost 5 bases, V lost 6 bases, and 9 bases had no gene match.

The chain combines TRBV11-3 with TRBJ1-1; possible D gene TRBD1, 5 bases. Trimming cost V 0 bases and J 8 bases, with 10 bases left between them. The CDR3 contains 13 residues. CDR1 SGHNT and CDR2 YENEEA come from the germline V gene. The CDR3 nucleotides read TGTGCCAGCAGCTTAGAGTTTGCAGGGGAAGCTTTCTTT. Translating it yields CASSLEFAGEAFF. Full variable domain (missing parts from reference TRBV11-3 and TRBJ1-1): EAGVVQSPRYKIIEKKQPVAFWCNPISGHNTLYWYLQNLGQGPELLIRYENEEAVDDSQLPKDRFSAERLKGVDSTLKIQPAELGDSAVYLCASSLEFAGEAFFGQGTRLTVV.

This clone was observed a few times. V and J are TRBV20-1 and TRBJ2-1, with TRBD1 as a possible D gene (6 bases). This CDR3 region has 11 residues. Between the trimmed V and J ends, which lost 6 bases and 8 bases, there was a span of 11 bases. From germline, CDR1 is DFQATT and CDR2 SNEGSKA (reference sequence). In DNA, the CDR3 is TGCAGTGCCGGAACAGGGTATGAGCAGTTCTTC. As protein: CSAGTGYEQFF.

The sample holds one count of this clone. V gene TRBV4-1 combines with J gene TRBJ1-3; D ambiguous. Germline V gene lookup returns CDR1 MGHRA and CDR2 YSYEKL. CDR3 length: 15 residues. V lost 0 bases and J 0 bases, leaving 6 bases between the germline ends. The CDR3 nucleotides read TGCGCCAGCAGCCAAGATCGTGTCTCTGGAAACACCATATATTTT. It translates to CASSQDRVSGNTIYF.

The CDR3 nucleotides are TGTGCCAGCAGCGTAGTCTCCAGGGCTGAAGCTTTCTTT. Its protein product is CASSVVSRAEAFF. V gene TRBV9 combines with J gene TRBJ1-1; D is perhaps TRBD1 (5 bases). Germline-derived CDR1 and CDR2 are SGDLS and YYNGEE. CDR3 length: 13 residues. Deletions cut 0 bases from V and 6 bases from J, with 9 bases between.

The chain carries TRBV27 and TRBJ2-3; D ambiguous. CDR3 length: 13 amino acids. The germline gives CDR1 MNHEY, CDR2 SMNVEV (reference sequence). Trimming stripped 2 bases from V and 0 bases from J, with 3 bases between. The CDR3 is CASSLLSTDTQYF. The CDR3 region has the DNA TGTGCCAGCAGTTTACTTAGCACAGATACGCAGTATTTT.

The chain is built from TRBV6-1 and TRBJ2-3, with 7 nucleotides matching TRBD2. The CDR3 totals 17 residues. Per germline, CDR1 MNHNS and CDR2 SASEGT. Unmatched junction bases numbered 14, after V lost 4 bases and J lost 4 bases. The CDR3 is CASSGTRKEGWADTQYF. The CDR3 DNA sequence: TGTGCCAGCAGTGGGACTAGAAAAGAAGGGTGGGCAGATACGCAGTATTTT.

J is TRBJ1-5 and V is TRBV7-8; D might be TRBD1 (6 bases). V was trimmed by 5 bases and J by 5 bases, leaving 19 bases between them. Germline V lookup: CDR1 SGHVS, CDR2 FQNEAQ. The CDR3 has 16 amino acids. CDR3 protein: CASSPQGQGTDQPQHF. Here the CDR3 DNA reads TGTGCCAGCAGCCCTCAGGGGCAGGGAACGGATCAGCCCCAGCATTTT.

The rearrangement joins TRBV6-5 to TRBJ1-2, with 10 bases identical to TRBD1. This CDR3 region has 15 residues. Losses at the gene ends were 5 bases for V and 4 bases for J; bases not matched to a gene: 7. Per germline, CDR1 MNHEY and CDR2 SVGAGI. Here the CDR3 reads CASSTWTGGGYGYTF. CDR3 nucleotides: TGTGCCAGCAGTACCTGGACAGGGGGTGGCTATGGCTACACCTTC.

V gene TRBV19 combines with J gene TRBJ2-7, with 10 nucleotides matching TRBD2. This CDR3 spans 15 amino acids. Germline lookup yields CDR1 LNHDA and CDR2 SQIVND (reference sequence). The V and J ends lost 5 bases and 5 bases, in that order; junction bases with no gene match: 9. In nucleotides, the CDR3 is TGTGCCAGTAGTCAAACTGGACTAGCGGACAACGAGCAGTACTTC. This encodes CASSQTGLADNEQYF.

The V gene is TRBV5-8, the J gene TRBJ2-1; 10 bases match TRBD1. Germline V lookup: CDR1 SGHTS, CDR2 YDEGEE. V lost 4 bases and J lost 11; bases outside the gene matches: 15. The CDR3 is 16 amino acids. CDR3 in amino acids: CASSPKRQGARRKQFF. DNA of the CDR3: TGTGCCAGCAGCCCCAAACGACAGGGGGCGAGGAGAAAGCAGTTCTTC.

This clone was seen a single time. The chain combines TRBV5-1 with TRBJ2-3; no clear D gene. There are 15 residues in the CDR3. The V gene's germline CDR1 is SGHRS and CDR2 YFSETQ. Trimming shortened V by 0 bases and J by 0 bases, and 8 bases separated the two germline ends. CDR3 coding DNA: TGCGCCAGCAGCTTGGGCCTAGTCAGCACAGATACGCAGTATTTT. Protein sequence: CASSLGLVSTDTQYF.

The chain employs TRBV30 and TRBJ1-1; no reliable D call. Germline CDR1 reads GTSNPN; CDR2 reads SVGIG (reference sequence). CDR3 length equals 13 residues. The germline V and J ends were trimmed by 3 bases and 4 bases, with 12 bases remaining between them. The CDR3 reads CAWSQWRTTEAFF. The CDR3 DNA sequence: TGTGCCTGGAGCCAATGGAGGACCACTGAAGCTTTCTTT. The full variable domain, its missing parts supplied by reference TRBV30 and TRBJ1-1, is SQTIHQWPATLVQPVGSPLSLECTVEGTSNPNLYWYRQAAGRGLQLLFYSVGIGQISSEVPQNLSASRPQDRQFILSSKKLLLSDSGFYLCAWSQWRTTEAFFGQGTRLTVV.

The chain has TRBV7-5 and TRBJ2-7; the table names TRBD2, a call not compared with the DNA. TRBV7-5 corresponds to a pseudogene. The CDR3 extends over 20 amino acids. The CDR3 DNA is TGTGTCAGAAGTCATCATAGTAAACTAGCGGGAGTGGACCGGGGCTACGAGCAGTACTTC. As protein: CVRSHHSKLAGVDRGYEQYF.

The rearrangement links TRBV6-5 to TRBJ1-4; D call uncertain. In germline, CDR1 is MNHEY, CDR2 SVGAGI. Trimming removed 4 bases at V and 7 bases at J, with 7 bases between. This CDR3 is 12 amino acids long. CDR3 nucleotides: TGTGCCAGCAGTTTTTGGCCTGAAAAACTGTTTTTT. As protein: CASSFWPEKLFF.

Only one count was recorded for this clone. The V gene is TRBV6-6, the J gene TRBJ2-7; D unresolved. V lost 10 bases and J lost 0, with 16 bases in between. CDR1 and CDR2 from the germline V gene are MNHNY and SVGAGI (reference sequence). The CDR3 length is 14 residues. This CDR3 reads CATAREVSSYEQYF. The CDR3 DNA is TGTGCCACCGCGCGAGAGGTTAGCTCCTACGAGCAGTACTTC.

This clone was seen a few times. The rearrangement joins TRBV6-5 to TRBJ1-6; the D is unclear. V was trimmed by 2 bases and J by 5 bases, leaving 7 bases between them. In germline, CDR1 is MNHEY, CDR2 SVGAGI. The CDR3 spans 14 residues. CDR3 sequence (DNA): TGTGCCAGCAGTTACGGAGGGAATAATTCACCCCTCCACTTT. This codes for CASSYGGNNSPLHF.